A single sample gave rise to the 24 T cell receptor beta chains below, sequenced in a study of T-cell memory formation after mild COVID-19. TCRdb redid the calling of the 5' RACE reads with MiXCR, one entry per CDR3 protein. The sample records about 340,000 distinct CDR3 sequences, 15% to 20% being singletons. The sequenced sample consisted of PBMCs or a T cell subset sorted from them (not recorded which). Receptor source: a young man who had mild COVID-19 (a few samples of this study predate the infection). Cell type and time point are not known.

V and J are TRBV4-3 and TRBJ2-5; D not resolved. The germline V gene encodes CDR1 LGHNA and CDR2 YSLEER. V lost 0 bases, J lost 2 bases, and 7 bases lay in between. The CDR3 is made up of 14 amino acids. This chain's CDR3 is CASSQDALQETQYF. The CDR3 DNA sequence: TGCGCCAGCAGCCAAGATGCTCTACAAGAGACCCAGTACTTC.

This clonotype was seen a few times. The chain has TRBV9 and TRBJ2-2; D tentatively reads TRBD1 or TRBD2 (5 bases each). Germline V gene sequence: CDR1 SGDLS, CDR2 YYNGEE. The CDR3 extends over 17 amino acids. Trimming took off 2 bases at V and 1 base at J, with 15 bases between the two ends. This chain's CDR3 is CASSVSRLGENTGELFF. CDR3 in DNA: TGTGCCAGCAGCGTTTCCCGGTTGGGGGAGAACACCGGGGAGCTGTTTTTT.

This clonotype has only a few counts. This sequence joins TRBV4-3 and TRBJ2-3, with a tentative D call TRBD2 (7 bases). Germline lookup yields CDR1 LGHNA and CDR2 YSLEER. V dropped 1 base and J dropped 8 bases, with 19 bases sitting between them. The CDR3 is 16 amino acids. The CDR3: CASSQVAGAEHGTQYF. The CDR3 DNA follows: TGCGCCAGCAGCCAAGTTGCGGGGGCCGAACACGGTACGCAGTATTTT.

This sequence joins TRBV9 and TRBJ2-3; 9 bases are a match to TRBD1. The ends lost 4 bases at V and 0 bases at J; junction bases unmatched: 9. CDR1 is SGDLS, CDR2 YYNGEE, per germline. This CDR3 is built from 17 residues. The DNA for the CDR3 is TGTGCCAGCAGCTTAACGAGGGACAGGGTGAGCACAGATACGCAGTATTTT. Amino acid sequence: CASSLTRDRVSTDTQYF.

The chain employs TRBV6-6 and TRBJ1-4; TRBD1 matches 7 bases. Germline V gene data show CDR1 as MNHNY and CDR2 as SVGAGI (reference sequence). Germline trimming cut 4 bases from V and 0 bases from J; bases unmatched to any gene: 8. This CDR3 is built from 17 residues. CDR3 in DNA: TGTGCCAGCAGTTTGACAGGGAATGGGGCAACTAATGAAAAACTGTTTTTT. Its translation: CASSLTGNGATNEKLFF.

This clonotype was recorded a few times. The chain links TRBV28 to TRBJ2-6; 7 nucleotides agree with TRBD2. CDR3 length: 15 amino acids. Germline CDR1 reads MDHEN; CDR2 reads SYDVKM. After removal of 5 bases from V and 2 bases from J, the junction contained 3 bases not matched to a gene. The CDR3 nucleotides read TGTGCCAGCAGTGGGGGGGTCGCTGGGGCCAACGTCCTGACTTTC. Protein product: CASSGGVAGANVLTF.

This clonotype was detected only once. The chain combines TRBV6-5 with TRBJ1-1; D unresolved. The V end was cut by 6 bases, the J end by 11 bases, with 13 bases between. The CDR3 is 11 residues long. Looked up from germline, CDR1 is MNHEY and CDR2 is SVGAGI. CDR3 in DNA: TGTGCCAGCAGAACCGTAAACCGGGCTTTCTTT. Protein: CASRTVNRAFF.

This clonotype was counted a few times. The gene calls are TRBV20-1 and TRBJ2-1; D is unclear. CDR3 length: 15 amino acids. V lost 0 bases and J 3 bases, leaving 12 bases between the germline ends. From germline, CDR1 is DFQATT and CDR2 SNEGSKA (reference sequence). In nucleotides, the CDR3 is TGCAGTGCTAGAGATCTGTCTCGCGACTACAATGAGCAGTTCTTC. Protein: CSARDLSRDYNEQFF.

In its sample, this clonotype was seen a few times. This chain uses TRBV5-1 with TRBJ2-1; TRBD2 matches 11 bases. CDR1 and CDR2 from the germline V gene are SGHRS and YFSETQ. V shed 1 base and J 7 bases; nucleotides not matched to a gene: 4. The CDR3 sequence is 15 residues long. This chain's CDR3 is CASSLLTSGVNEQFF. In nucleotides, the CDR3 is TGCGCCAGCAGCTTGTTGACTAGCGGGGTAAATGAGCAGTTCTTC.

This chain links TRBV5-1 with TRBJ1-4; tentative D call: TRBD1 (6 bases). Germline CDR1 and CDR2: SGHRS and YFSETQ. The V end lost 0 bases, the J end lost 15 bases, and 24 bases lay between the germline ends. The CDR3 runs 16 residues. The CDR3 DNA reads as TGCGCCAGCAGCTTGGAGGGGGGACGGACTGCAGTGGCGGTGTTTTTT. It yields the protein CASSLEGGRTAVAVFF.

This clonotype occurred a few times. The chain couples TRBV19 to TRBJ1-1; D perhaps matches TRBD1 (6 bases). This CDR3 has 13 residues. V was shortened by 6 bases and J by 2 bases, with 10 bases between the two germline ends. Per the germline V gene, CDR1 is LNHDA and CDR2 is SQIVND (reference sequence). The CDR3: CASRDRPNTEAFF. CDR3 sequence (DNA): TGTGCCAGTAGGGACAGACCAAACACTGAAGCTTTCTTT.

V is TRBV7-9 and J is TRBJ1-1, with D uncertain. Trimming took off 3 bases at V and 3 bases at J, with 5 bases between the two ends. Germline CDR1 SEHNR, CDR2 FQNEAQ (reference sequence). The CDR3 extends over 12 amino acids. The CDR3 spells CASSFLDTEAFF. Here the CDR3 DNA reads TGTGCCAGCAGCTTTCTGGACACTGAAGCTTTCTTT.

This clonotype was detected many times. The rearrangement uses TRBV7-2 and TRBJ2-4, with 7 bases lining up with TRBD1. The V and J ends lost 5 bases and 0 bases, in that order; junction bases with no gene match: 7. Per the germline V gene, CDR1 is SGHTA and CDR2 is FQGNSA. There are 16 residues in the CDR3. CDR3 amino acids: CASSGWTGLAKNIQYF. DNA of the CDR3: TGTGCCAGCAGCGGCTGGACAGGACTAGCCAAAAACATTCAGTACTTC.

This clonotype was seen ten or more times. The CDR3 sequence is CSARGVGSQETQYF. The CDR3 coding sequence is TGCAGCGCCCGAGGGGTAGGGAGCCAAGAGACCCAGTACTTC. This chain connects TRBV29-1 to TRBJ2-5; D may match TRBD1 or TRBD2 (5 bases each). Per the germline V gene, CDR1 is SQVTM and CDR2 is ANQGSEA. The CDR3 has 14 amino acids. Trimming removed 7 bases at V and 1 base at J, with 16 bases between.

The rearrangement joins TRBV12-3 or TRBV12-4 to TRBJ2-2; no firm D call. Trimming took off 6 bases at V and 4 bases at J, with 18 bases between the two ends. The CDR3 is 16 amino acids. DNA for the CDR3: TGTGCCAGCAGCGTCTCCCACCCAGGCCCCACCGGGGAGCTGTTTTTT. Amino acid sequence: CASSVSHPGPTGELFF.

The table lists this clonotype with many counts. The chain recombines TRBV2 with TRBJ1-6; TRBD1 agrees at 7 bases. The junction had 8 bases not matched to a gene; V was cut back by 8 bases and J by 7 bases. CDR3 length: 14 residues. The germline V gene has CDR1 SNHLY and CDR2 FYNNEI. The CDR3 coding sequence is TGTGCCAGCGGGGGACAGTCTGAAAATTCACCCCTCCACTTT. Its translation is CASGGQSENSPLHF. Based on the CDR3 plus reference TRBV2 and TRBJ1-6, the full variable domain is EPEVTQTPSHQVTQMGQEVILRCVPISNHLYFYWYRQILGQKVEFLVSFYNNEISEKSEIFDDQFSVERPDGSNFTLKIRSTKLEDSAMYFCASGGQSENSPLHFGNGTRLTVT.

The chain is built from TRBV7-3 and TRBJ1-5, with D perhaps matching TRBD1 (5 bases). V gave up 2 bases and J gave up 0 bases, with 11 bases separating them. CDR3 length equals 16 residues. Germline CDR1 and CDR2: SGHTA and FQGTGA. CDR3 region: CASSLGQGNSNQPQHF. The CDR3 coding sequence is TGTGCCAGCAGCTTAGGTCAGGGAAATAGCAATCAGCCCCAGCATTTT.

This clonotype was seen at least ten times. This chain connects TRBV12-3 or TRBV12-4 to TRBJ2-7; D not certain. Trimming took 3 bases from V and 0 from J, leaving 12 bases between them. This CDR3 has 15 amino acids. This CDR3 is CASSFGPPISYEQYF. CDR3 sequence (DNA): TGTGCCAGCAGTTTCGGCCCGCCCATCTCCTACGAGCAGTACTTC.

This clonotype turned up a few times. The chain uses TRBV12-3 or TRBV12-4 and TRBJ2-1; 9 bases are a match to TRBD1. J lost 4 bases, V lost 7 bases, and 5 bases had no gene match. The CDR3 has 14 residues. The CDR3 sequence: CASTPGQGYNEQFF. The CDR3 coding sequence is TGTGCCAGCACCCCGGGACAGGGTTACAATGAGCAGTTCTTC.

This clonotype was counted only a few times. This rearrangement joins TRBV11-2 to TRBJ2-1; D not certain. Per germline, CDR1 SGHAT and CDR2 FQNNGV. V shed 5 bases and J shed 0 bases, with 29 bases lying between them. This CDR3 is 21 amino acids long. CDR3 sequence: CASSQHTIQNPTLSSYNEQFF. CDR3 nucleotide sequence: TGTGCCAGCAGCCAACATACAATCCAGAATCCGACCCTGAGCTCCTACAATGAGCAGTTCTTC.

This clonotype was counted many times. This chain links TRBV5-1 with TRBJ2-3; D is undetermined. This CDR3 is 14 amino acids long. Trimming pared 0 bases from V and 4 bases from J, leaving 9 bases between. CDR1 and CDR2 from the germline V gene are SGHRS and YFSETQ. The CDR3 loop reads CASSLAGGADTQYF. In nucleotides, the CDR3 is TGCGCCAGCAGCTTGGCGGGTGGGGCAGATACGCAGTATTTT.

This clonotype was seen at least ten times. CDR3 amino acids: CASSLEGRGSYNEQFF. In nucleotides, the CDR3 is TGTGCCAGCAGCTTAGAGGGGCGGGGGTCCTACAATGAGCAGTTCTTC. This chain connects TRBV7-3 to TRBJ2-1; 7 bases match TRBD2. The germline V gene encodes CDR1 SGHTA and CDR2 FQGTGA. The CDR3 has 16 amino acids. V shed 2 bases and J 1 base; nucleotides not matched to a gene: 5.

This clonotype was counted ten times or more. This chain joins TRBV7-9 and TRBJ1-6, with no clear D. CDR1 and CDR2 (germline): SEHNR, FQNEAQ (reference sequence). Trimming removed 3 bases at V and 0 bases at J, with 6 bases between. The CDR3 spans 15 residues. The CDR3 sequence: CASSFGSSYNSPLHF. In nucleotides, the CDR3 is TGTGCCAGCAGCTTTGGAAGCTCCTATAATTCACCCCTCCACTTT.

The genes are TRBV5-1 and TRBJ1-1; possible D gene TRBD1, 5 bases. Trimming took off 0 bases at V and 4 bases at J, with 10 bases between the two ends. CDR3 size: 14 residues. Per the germline V gene, CDR1 is SGHRS and CDR2 is YFSETQ. CDR3 in DNA: TGCGCCAGCAGCTTGGCCTCAGGGAGCACTGAAGCTTTCTTT. It specifies CASSLASGSTEAFF.